Here is one T cell receptor (beta chain) with its context. No antigen is known for it. This sample is drawn from a study of graft-versus-host responses after intestinal transplantation. Study details: Anti-thymocyte globulin served as induction for all recipients, who then took tacrolimus and steroids for about three years.

Trimming shortened V by 3 bases and J by 9 bases, and 9 bases separated the two germline ends. CDR1 is MDHEN, CDR2 SYDVKM, per germline. The CDR3 contains 12 residues. Sequencing was performed with immunoSEQ multiplex PCR; in TCRdb, only in-frame clones are kept and a portion is missing. Here the sample spans some 31,000 clones, about 90% being singletons. Study-level findings and limits: Some patients had graft-donor T cell macrochimerism. In their allografts, the ratios of graft-versus-host to host-versus-graft T cell clones were high. Early post-transplant HvG declines tracked with peak circulating GvH clone levels.

This receptor was identified in a human patient who received an intestinal transplant, so some T cells may come from the graft donor. The sequences come from PBMCs, collected about 420 days after intestinal transplantation. The rearrangement joins TRBV28 to TRBJ2-1, with D unresolved. For the CDR3, the DNA is TGTGCCAGCAGTTTTGAGAGGAGTGAGCAGTTCTTC. As protein: CASSFERSEQFF.